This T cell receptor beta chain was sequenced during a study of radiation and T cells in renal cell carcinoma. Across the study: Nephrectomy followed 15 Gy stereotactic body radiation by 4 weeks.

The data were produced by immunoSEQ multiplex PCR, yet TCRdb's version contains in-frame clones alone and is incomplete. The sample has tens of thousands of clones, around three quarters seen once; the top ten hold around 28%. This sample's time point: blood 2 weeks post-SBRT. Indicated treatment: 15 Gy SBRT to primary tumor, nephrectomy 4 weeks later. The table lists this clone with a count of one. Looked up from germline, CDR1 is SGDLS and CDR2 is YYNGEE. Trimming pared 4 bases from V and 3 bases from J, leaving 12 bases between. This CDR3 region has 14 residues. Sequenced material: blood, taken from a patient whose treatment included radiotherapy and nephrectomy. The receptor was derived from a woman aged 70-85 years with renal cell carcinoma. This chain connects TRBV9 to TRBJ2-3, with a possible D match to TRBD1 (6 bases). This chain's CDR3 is CASSPLGGTDTQYF. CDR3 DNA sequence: TGTGCCAGCAGCCCCCTAGGGGGAACAGATACGCAGTATTTT.